This TCR beta chain was obtained from a study of cytomegalovirus exposure and HLA in healthy donors. The PCR made use of 60 Vbeta and 13 Jbeta primers. Assay: immunoSEQ multiplex PCR; the TCRdb copy retains only in-frame clones and omits some. The sample holds about 170,000 clones, roughly four fifths seen once. CDR1 SGHTA and CDR2 FQGNSA come from the germline V gene. There are 13 residues in the CDR3. Trimming shortened V by 0 bases and J by 9 bases, and 12 bases separated the two germline ends. Input material: PBMCs. This sequence joins TRBV7-2 and TRBJ2-7; tentative D call: TRBD1 (5 bases). This receptor was obtained from a female donor in good health and CMV-seronegative. The CDR3 sequence is CASSLAWAGWQYF. As DNA, the CDR3 is TGTGCCAGCAGCTTAGCTTGGGCAGGGTGGCAGTACTTC.